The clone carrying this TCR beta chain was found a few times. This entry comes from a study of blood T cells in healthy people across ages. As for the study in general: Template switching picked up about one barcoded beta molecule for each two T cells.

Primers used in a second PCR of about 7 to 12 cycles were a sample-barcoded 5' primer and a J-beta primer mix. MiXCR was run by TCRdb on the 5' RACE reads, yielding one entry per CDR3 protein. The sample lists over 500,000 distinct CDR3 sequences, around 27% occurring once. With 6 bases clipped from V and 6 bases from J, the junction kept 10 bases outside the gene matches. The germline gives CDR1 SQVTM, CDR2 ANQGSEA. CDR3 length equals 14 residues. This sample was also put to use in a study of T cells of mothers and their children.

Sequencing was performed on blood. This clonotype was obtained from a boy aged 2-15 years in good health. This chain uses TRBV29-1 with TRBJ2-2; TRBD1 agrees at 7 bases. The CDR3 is CSVGTERNAGELFF. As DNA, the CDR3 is TGCAGCGTGGGGACAGAGAGAAACGCCGGGGAGCTGTTTTTT.